The rows below give T cell receptor beta chains drawn from one sample of a study of T cells in Graves' hyperthyroidism and ophthalmopathy. Using its own MiXCR run on the multiplex PCR reads, TCRdb lists one record per CDR3 protein. The sample yields approximately 630,000 distinct CDR3 sequences, 15% to 20% seen once. Sequenced sample: blood. The receptors were gathered from a woman aged 30 to 39 with Graves' hyperthyroidism. CDR3s include the opening cysteine and the closing phenylalanine or tryptophan.

v_call: TRBV3-1; cdr3_aa: CASSWDSSTYEQYF
v_call: TRBV19; cdr3_aa: CATHGRDKQPQHF
v_call: TRBV25-1; cdr3_aa: CASAWLETQYF
v_call: TRBV7-2; cdr3_aa: CASNPPGGEAKNIQYF
v_call: TRBV28; cdr3_aa: CASRDGGTGAYEQYF
v_call: TRBV12-3/TRBV12-4; cdr3_aa: CASSLGTGGLDTEAFF
v_call: TRBV2; cdr3_aa: CASSQAIGAIPPDTQYF
v_call: TRBV9; cdr3_aa: CASSVDGRVQETQYF
v_call: TRBV3-1; cdr3_aa: CASSLRAGNTEAFF
v_call: TRBV19; cdr3_aa: CASNEDVADTQYF
v_call: TRBV4-1; cdr3_aa: CASSPGGASSWETQYF
v_call: TRBV20-1; cdr3_aa: CSASRQGRIGYTF
v_call: TRBV5-1; cdr3_aa: CASSLRSGGRVATYEQYF
v_call: TRBV2; cdr3_aa: CASSGTSGGGNEQFF
v_call: TRBV7-3; cdr3_aa: CASSLAQSDTQYF
v_call: TRBV5-1; cdr3_aa: CASSSGPAADEQFF